A single sample is the source of the 8 T cell receptor beta chains below, sequenced in a study of cytomegalovirus exposure and HLA in healthy donors (dated by TCRdb to about 2017). The method was the immunoSEQ multiplex PCR assay. For the multiplex PCR, a mixture combining 60 forward primers for TCR Vbeta segments and 13 reverse primers for TCR Jbeta segments was used. In its TCRdb copy, this immuneACCESS table keeps in-frame sequences only and misses some clones. Where compared with another copy, unresolved V genes explain less than half of these, and the others have no known cause. In all, the sample holds approximately 260,000 clones, and approximately 85% of those were seen once. Together, the top ten hold approximately 2% of the sample. The sample comprised PBMCs. The receptor set was obtained from a woman in her 40s in good health and CMV-seropositive.

The sample holds a few counts of this clone. The chain uses TRBV5-4 and TRBJ2-1; 10 bases map to TRBD2. The CDR3 consists of 16 residues. V shed 0 bases and J 6 bases; nucleotides not matched to a gene: 6. Germline lookup yields CDR1 SGHNT and CDR2 YYREEE (reference sequence). CDR3 sequence (DNA): TGTGCCAGCAGCTTGGGTCTAGCGGGAGCAGGCAATGAGCAGTTCTTC. It specifies CASSLGLAGAGNEQFF.

The chain joins TRBV5-5 to TRBJ2-5; the D gene is possibly TRBD2 (6 bases). Germline-derived CDR1 and CDR2 are SGHKS and YYEKEE (reference sequence). This CDR3 spans 15 amino acids. Trimming cost V 4 bases and J 4 bases, with 17 bases left between them. The CDR3 DNA follows: TGTGCCAGCAGCCCGACCGGGTTGCGGGGAGAGACCCAGTACTTC. This translates into CASSPTGLRGETQYF.

Concerning this clone: Other DNA sequences of this sample code for an identical CDR3. The genes are TRBV7-2 and TRBJ1-4; D is perhaps TRBD1 (5 bases). Trimming took off 5 bases at V and 11 bases at J, with 18 bases between the two ends. This CDR3 spans 14 amino acids. Looked up from germline, CDR1 is SGHTA and CDR2 is FQGNSA. CDR3 nucleotide sequence: TGTGCCAGCAGCCCGGGGGGTGTGGCGAGTAAACTGTTTTTT. Protein product: CASSPGGVASKLFF.

The chain couples TRBV5-1 to TRBJ2-3; D is possibly TRBD1 (8 bases). Looked up from germline, CDR1 is SGHRS and CDR2 is YFSETQ. The V end lost 5 bases, the J end lost 4 bases, and 17 bases lay between the germline ends. The length of the CDR3 is 15 residues. The CDR3 nucleotides read TGCGCCAGCAGGTCAGGGGGCGGGGGCGCAGATACGCAGTATTTT. Encoded protein: CASRSGGGGADTQYF.

The rearrangement links TRBV4-2 to TRBJ1-4; 8 bases align to TRBD1. The CDR3 consists of 15 residues. Per germline, CDR1 LGHNA and CDR2 YNFKEQ. The V and J ends lost 2 bases and 8 bases, in that order; junction bases with no gene match: 7. The CDR3 coding sequence is TGTGCCAGCAGCCAATCGGACAGGGAGGACGAAAAACTGTTTTTT. This codes for CASSQSDREDEKLFF.

The V and J genes are TRBV18 and TRBJ2-3, with TRBD1 matching over 7 bases. The CDR3 length is 15 residues. The trim removed 3 bases at V and 2 bases at J, leaving 5 bases unmatched. The V gene's germline CDR1 is KGHSH and CDR2 LQKENI. The DNA of the CDR3 is TGTGCCAGCTCACCCGGGACAGCCAACACAGATACGCAGTATTTT. Its translation is CASSPGTANTDTQYF. Full variable domain (outside the CDR3, taken from reference TRBV18 and TRBJ2-3): NAGVMQNPRHLVRRRGQEARLRCSPMKGHSHVYWYRQLPEEGLKFMVYLQKENIIDESGMPKERFSAEFPKEGPSILRIQQVVRGDSAAYFCASSPGTANTDTQYFGPGTRLTVL.

V usage is TRBV28 and J usage is TRBJ1-1; possible D gene TRBD1, 6 bases. Trimming took 7 bases from V and 12 from J, leaving 18 bases between them. Per the germline V gene, CDR1 is MDHEN and CDR2 is SYDVKM. The CDR3 consists of 12 residues. The CDR3 reads CASTQEVGGPFF. CDR3 nucleotide sequence: TGTGCCAGCACCCAAGAGGTTGGGGGCCCTTTCTTT.

The rearrangement joins TRBV7-2 to TRBJ1-5, with a possible D match to TRBD1 (6 bases). Trimming pared 1 base from V and 6 bases from J, leaving 7 bases between. Germline V gives CDR1 SGHTA, CDR2 FQGNSA. The CDR3 is 13 amino acids. DNA for the CDR3: TGTGCCAGCAGCTTAGAACAGGGTCAGCCCCAGCATTTT. This sequence encodes CASSLEQGQPQHF.